This TCR beta chain was identified during a study of shared clonotypes between healthy human individuals. Deep was the level at which the assay was run. TCRdb's copy holds only in-frame clones and misses some; the assay was immunoSEQ multiplex PCR. The sample holds a few hundred thousand clones, about 80% seen once. The CDR3 has 14 amino acids. Germline V gene data show CDR1 as SGHRS and CDR2 as YFSETQ. V lost 2 bases and J lost 7, with 15 bases in between. The source is a woman aged 40 to 50 in good health. Some clones in this sample may be carry-over from other donors' samples. Sequencing input: PBMCs. The chain links TRBV5-1 to TRBJ2-5; D possibly corresponds to TRBD2 (5 bases). The CDR3 here is CASSFRESSGTQYF. DNA for the CDR3: TGCGCCAGCAGCTTCCGGGAAAGCTCAGGGACCCAGTACTTC.